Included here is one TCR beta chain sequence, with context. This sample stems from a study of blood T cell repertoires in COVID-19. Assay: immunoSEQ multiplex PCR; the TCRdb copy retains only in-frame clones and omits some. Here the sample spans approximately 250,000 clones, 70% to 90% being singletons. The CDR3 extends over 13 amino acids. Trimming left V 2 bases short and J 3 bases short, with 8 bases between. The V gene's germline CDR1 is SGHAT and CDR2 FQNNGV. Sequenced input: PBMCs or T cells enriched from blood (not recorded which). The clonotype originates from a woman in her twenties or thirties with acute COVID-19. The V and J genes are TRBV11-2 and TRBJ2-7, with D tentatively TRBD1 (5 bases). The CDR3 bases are TGTGCCAGCAGCTTACCGGACAACTACGAGCAGTACTTC. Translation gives CASSLPDNYEQYF.